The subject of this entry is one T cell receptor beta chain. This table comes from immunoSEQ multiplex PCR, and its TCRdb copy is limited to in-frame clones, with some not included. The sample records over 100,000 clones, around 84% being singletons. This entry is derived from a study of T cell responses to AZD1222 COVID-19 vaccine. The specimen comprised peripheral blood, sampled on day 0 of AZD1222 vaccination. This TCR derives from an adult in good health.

CDR3 DNA sequence: TGTGCCAGCAGCCGGACTTCCAACAGTAGCACAGATACGCAGTATTTT. This sequence encodes CASSRTSNSSTDTQYF. V is TRBV11-3 and J is TRBJ2-3; D is possibly TRBD2 (5 bases). Trimming left V 5 bases short and J 0 bases short, with 15 bases between. Per the germline V gene, CDR1 is SGHNT and CDR2 is YENEEA. CDR3 length equals 16 residues. Based on the CDR3 plus reference TRBV11-3 and TRBJ2-3, the full variable domain is EAGVVQSPRYKIIEKKQPVAFWCNPISGHNTLYWYLQNLGQGPELLIRYENEEAVDDSQLPKDRFSAERLKGVDSTLKIQPAELGDSAVYLCASSRTSNSSTDTQYFGPGTRLTVL.